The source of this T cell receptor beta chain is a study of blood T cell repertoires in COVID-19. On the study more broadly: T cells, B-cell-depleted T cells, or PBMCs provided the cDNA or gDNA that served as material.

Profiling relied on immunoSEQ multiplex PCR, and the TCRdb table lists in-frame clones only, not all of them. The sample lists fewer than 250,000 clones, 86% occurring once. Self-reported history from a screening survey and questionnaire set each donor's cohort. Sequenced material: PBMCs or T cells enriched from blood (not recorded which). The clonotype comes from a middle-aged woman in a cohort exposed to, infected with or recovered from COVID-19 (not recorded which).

Here the CDR3 DNA reads TGCAGCGTTGGTTCCGGGTGGGGCATGAACACTGAAGCTTTCTTT. Encoded protein: CSVGSGWGMNTEAFF. The chain has TRBV29-1 and TRBJ1-1; D perhaps matches TRBD1 (5 bases). In germline, CDR1 is SQVTM, CDR2 ANQGSEA. This CDR3 is 15 amino acids long. Trimming removed 4 bases from V and 0 bases from J, with 15 bases in between.